This T cell receptor (beta chain) came from a study of cytomegalovirus exposure and HLA in healthy donors. Broader study findings: Certain sequence variants were highly shared and formed a cluster, and this cluster was likely a sequencing artifact.

Germline assignment: CDR1 MNHEY and CDR2 SMNVEV (reference sequence). CDR3 length: 14 amino acids. V shed 6 bases and J shed 0 bases, with 10 bases lying between them. Amplification used 60 Vbeta primers and 13 Jbeta primers. Authors' processing steps: Unique TCR beta chains totaled some 80 million in a later count, with roughly 11 million of them shared. Sequencing was performed with immunoSEQ multiplex PCR; in TCRdb, only in-frame clones are kept and a portion is missing. D and trimming come from the DNA, and the V and J calls and clone size come from that table. Altogether some 150,000 clones are present, roughly 80% being singletons, with the ten largest covering more than 2.5%. This clone was seen only once. The antigen remains unidentified.

Input material: PBMCs. The sequence derives from a man aged 35 to 55 in good health and CMV-seronegative. V and J are TRBV27 and TRBJ2-3; D uncertain. CDR3 residues: CASRKRTSTDTQYF. CDR3 DNA: TGTGCCAGCAGAAAGAGAACGAGCACAGATACGCAGTATTTT.